The 27 T cell receptor beta chains presented below share a single source sample, sequenced in a study of memory CD4+ T cells and cytomegalovirus serostatus. Here immunoSEQ multiplex PCR was the method, and the copy in TCRdb shows in-frame clones only, minus some. The repertoire consists of fewer than 90,000 clones, with around four fifths occurring once and the leading ten covering just over 2.5%. The sort gate was single viable CD3+CD4+CD8-CD45RO+ cells for memory CD4+ T cells. The sequencing input was memory CD4+ T cells from blood. The receptors stem from an adult in good health and CMV-seropositive.

The chain has TRBV19 and TRBJ1-5, with a weak D call TRBD1 (6 bases). There are 14 residues in the CDR3. With 7 bases removed from V and 7 bases from J, the gap between germline ends came to 17 bases. Germline-derived CDR1 and CDR2 are LNHDA and SQIVND (reference sequence). CDR3 in amino acids: CASKNREPWQPQHF. DNA of the CDR3: TGTGCCAGTAAAAACAGGGAGCCCTGGCAGCCCCAGCATTTT.

The V call is TRBV5-4, the J call TRBJ1-2; possible D gene TRBD1, 6 bases. Germline-derived CDR1 and CDR2 are SGHNT and YYREEE (reference sequence). There are 13 residues in the CDR3. V dropped 5 bases and J dropped 4 bases, with 12 bases sitting between them. The CDR3, as DNA: TGTGCCAGCAGACTCACAGGGAGCTATGGCTACACCTTC. Amino acids: CASRLTGSYGYTF.

The V call is TRBV6-5, the J call TRBJ1-1, with 7 bases aligning to TRBD1. This CDR3 has 14 amino acids. J was trimmed by 1 base and V by 5 bases; bases with no gene match: 4. Germline loops: CDR1 MNHEY, CDR2 SVGAGI. The CDR3 region has the DNA TGTGCCAGCAGTAACAGGGGCGGGAACACTGAAGCTTTCTTT. Protein sequence: CASSNRGGNTEAFF.

This chain connects TRBV5-1 to TRBJ2-5, with D tentatively TRBD1 (6 bases). Germline V gene data show CDR1 as SGHRS and CDR2 as YFSETQ. The CDR3 is made up of 17 amino acids. V was trimmed by 4 bases and J by 4 bases, leaving 23 bases between them. CDR3 amino acids: CASSAAGKQGSPETQYF. The CDR3 nucleotides are TGCGCCAGCAGCGCGGCTGGGAAACAGGGATCCCCAGAGACCCAGTACTTC.

The CDR3 DNA reads TGTGCCAGCAGCTCGGGACTAGCCCACAATGAGCAGTTCTTC. Translated, it gives CASSSGLAHNEQFF. The chain recombines TRBV7-7 with TRBJ2-1; TRBD2 matches 9 bases. CDR1 is SSHAT and CDR2 is FNYEAQ in the germline V gene (reference sequence). The CDR3 loop spans 14 amino acids. J gave up 5 bases and V 4 bases, and 3 bases lay outside the gene matches.

J is TRBJ1-1 and V is TRBV18; D not resolved. There are 14 residues in the CDR3. Per the germline V gene, CDR1 is KGHSH and CDR2 is LQKENI. The ends were cut back, 3 bases at V and 1 base at J, with 9 bases in the middle. CDR3 amino acids: CASSPDTGNTEAFF. The CDR3 DNA is TGTGCCAGCTCACCGGATACCGGGAACACTGAAGCTTTCTTT.

This clone was seen once. The rearrangement uses TRBV25-1 and TRBJ2-3; D may be TRBD2 (6 bases). CDR3 size: 15 residues. Trimming left V 4 bases short and J 0 bases short, with 11 bases between. The germline CDR1 and CDR2 sequences are MGHDK and SYGVNS. In nucleotides, the CDR3 is TGTGCCAGCAGTGCCGGGACTGGGAGCACAGATACGCAGTATTTT. It translates to CASSAGTGSTDTQYF.

The chain recombines TRBV7-2 with TRBJ1-1; 7 nucleotides align to TRBD1. The CDR3 runs 14 residues. The J segment lost 8 bases and the V segment lost 2 bases, leaving 8 bases of the junction unmatched. CDR1 SGHTA and CDR2 FQGNSA come from the germline V gene. CDR3 region: CASSLQSGTEEAFF. The CDR3 DNA sequence: TGTGCCAGCAGCTTACAATCCGGGACAGAAGAAGCTTTCTTT.

In this sample, this clone turned up a few times. V is TRBV2 and J is TRBJ1-2; 8 bases fit TRBD1. CDR3 length equals 16 residues. Losses at the gene ends were 0 bases for V and 6 bases for J; bases not matched to a gene: 9. In germline, CDR1 is SNHLY, CDR2 FYNNEI. CDR3 in amino acids: CASSEALQGAANGYTF. DNA for the CDR3: TGTGCCAGCAGTGAAGCGCTTCAGGGGGCGGCCAATGGCTACACCTTC.

This clone was seen a handful of times. The rearrangement links TRBV7-9 to TRBJ1-1, with 8 bases that match TRBD1. Germline CDR1 reads SEHNR; CDR2 reads FQNEAQ (reference sequence). This CDR3 comprises 15 residues. J lost 5 bases, V lost 4 bases, and 9 bases had no gene match. This chain's CDR3 is CASSWADRVGTEAFF. The CDR3 nucleotides are TGTGCCAGCAGCTGGGCGGACAGGGTAGGAACTGAAGCTTTCTTT.

This clone has just a few counts. The V gene is TRBV2, the J gene TRBJ1-2, with D hard to call. Trimming took off 6 bases at V and 6 bases at J, with 8 bases between the two ends. Germline V gene sequence: CDR1 SNHLY, CDR2 FYNNEI. The CDR3 covers 11 residues. CDR3 amino acids: CASRVYDGYTF. DNA of the CDR3: TGTGCCAGCAGAGTCTATGATGGCTACACCTTC.

This chain's CDR3 is CASSSTQGKITIYF. The CDR3 DNA follows: TGTGCCAGCAGTTCTACACAGGGGAAGATCACCATATATTTT. J is TRBJ1-3 and V is TRBV6-5; 7 nucleotides align to TRBD1. The CDR3 totals 14 residues. CDR1 MNHEY and CDR2 SVGAGI come from the germline V gene. The ends lost 4 bases at V and 9 bases at J; junction bases unmatched: 9.

The rearrangement uses TRBV2 and TRBJ2-1, with 7 nucleotides matching TRBD2. V lost 6 bases and J lost 2; bases outside the gene matches: 10. CDR3 length: 16 amino acids. Per germline, CDR1 SNHLY and CDR2 FYNNEI. CDR3 protein: CASSPDLAATYNEQFF. Here the CDR3 DNA reads TGTGCCAGCAGCCCAGATCTAGCGGCCACCTACAATGAGCAGTTCTTC.

This rearrangement joins TRBV7-2 to TRBJ2-5; weak D call: TRBD2 (6 bases). V was clipped by 2 bases and J by 5 bases, with 18 bases between them. The CDR3 is 16 residues long. Per the germline V gene, CDR1 is SGHTA and CDR2 is FQGNSA. The CDR3 DNA reads TGTGCCAGCAGCTTAATAGGGAGGTCCGATGGGGAGACCCAGTACTTC. This codes for CASSLIGRSDGETQYF. Variable domain in full (rest from reference TRBV7-2 and TRBJ2-5): GAGVSQSPSNKVTEKGKDVELRCDPISGHTALYWYRQSLGQGLEFLIYFQGNSAPDKSGLPSDRFSAERTGGSVSTLTIQRTQQEDSAVYLCASSLIGRSDGETQYFGPGTRLLVL.

This chain uses TRBV29-1 with TRBJ2-6, with D unresolved. The V end lost 6 bases, the J end lost 1 base, and 10 bases lay between the germline ends. This CDR3 contains 14 residues. CDR1 is SQVTM, CDR2 ANQGSEA, per germline. The CDR3 coding sequence is TGCAGCGTGGCCGGGTCGTCTGGGGCCAACGTCCTGACTTTC. This gives the protein CSVAGSSGANVLTF.

A few counts support this clone. The rearrangement joins TRBV18 to TRBJ1-4; no firm D call. CDR1 and CDR2 (germline): KGHSH, LQKENI. V lost 8 bases, J lost 0 bases, and 4 bases lay in between. The length of the CDR3 is 12 residues. CDR3 bases: TGTGCCAGCCAATCAACTAATGAAAAACTGTTTTTT. This encodes CASQSTNEKLFF.

This clone was observed a handful of times. The chain couples TRBV11-3 to TRBJ2-3, with D tentatively TRBD1 (6 bases). The CDR3 is 16 residues long. The V and J ends lost 5 bases and 1 base respectively, with 16 bases between them. From germline, CDR1 is SGHNT and CDR2 YENEEA. The chain's CDR3 is CASSPGRGQRTDTQYF. The CDR3 DNA sequence: TGTGCCAGCAGCCCCGGTCGTGGACAGCGCACAGATACGCAGTATTTT.

The V call is TRBV29-1, the J call TRBJ1-2; possible D gene TRBD1, 5 bases. The V end was cut by 0 bases, the J end by 6 bases, with 11 bases between. The CDR3 totals 13 residues. From germline, CDR1 is SQVTM and CDR2 ANQGSEA. The CDR3 DNA follows: TGCAGCGTTGAAGACCAGGGTTCGAATGGCTACACCTTC. Its protein is CSVEDQGSNGYTF.

The chain couples TRBV15 to TRBJ1-5; D not certain. Germline V gene lookup returns CDR1 LNHNV and CDR2 YYDKDF (reference sequence). The germline V and J ends were trimmed by 0 bases and 7 bases, with 4 bases remaining between them. The length of the CDR3 is 12 residues. The chain's CDR3 is CATSRDEQPQHF. The DNA for the CDR3 is TGTGCCACCAGCAGAGATGAGCAGCCCCAGCATTTT.

The rearrangement uses TRBV18 and TRBJ2-5; tentatively, D is TRBD1 (6 bases). Looked up from germline, CDR1 is KGHSH and CDR2 is LQKENI. The CDR3 consists of 14 residues. V shed 6 bases and J shed 1 base, with 12 bases lying between them. The CDR3 loop is CASSRRTVQETQYF. CDR3 nucleotides: TGTGCCAGCTCTCGGAGGACAGTCCAAGAGACCCAGTACTTC.

The chain joins TRBV7-9 to TRBJ1-5, with no clear D. Per the germline V gene, CDR1 is SEHNR and CDR2 is FQNEAQ (reference sequence). CDR3 length equals 13 residues. V lost 5 bases and J 5 bases, leaving 10 bases between the germline ends. The CDR3: CASSPNRDQPQHF. The DNA of the CDR3 is TGTGCCAGCAGCCCCAATAGGGATCAGCCCCAGCATTTT.

In its sample, this clone was seen a few times. The rearrangement joins TRBV7-2 to TRBJ1-1; D remains unclear. The germline V and J ends were trimmed by 3 bases and 6 bases, with 8 bases remaining between them. Germline CDR1 reads SGHTA; CDR2 reads FQGNSA. The CDR3 sequence is 12 residues long. CDR3 sequence: CASSFSRAEAFF. The CDR3 DNA follows: TGTGCCAGCAGCTTCTCGAGAGCTGAAGCTTTCTTT.

This clone was counted only a few times. This chain uses TRBV5-4 with TRBJ2-7; no clear D. This CDR3 is 14 amino acids long. Germline V gene lookup returns CDR1 SGHNT and CDR2 YYREEE (reference sequence). With 4 bases removed from V and 1 base from J, the gap between germline ends came to 12 bases. The CDR3 DNA reads TGTGCCAGCAGCCCGACATTCCTTTCCTACGAGCAGTACTTC. It yields the protein CASSPTFLSYEQYF.

The V and J genes are TRBV2 and TRBJ1-5; D remains ambiguous. Trimming pared 5 bases from V and 2 bases from J, leaving 10 bases between. This CDR3 region has 14 residues. Germline V gene data show CDR1 as SNHLY and CDR2 as FYNNEI. The CDR3 DNA is TGTGCCAGCAGTACAGTAAATGGCAATCAGCCCCAGCATTTT. This translates into CASSTVNGNQPQHF.

The rearrangement links TRBV7-6 to TRBJ1-3, with D perhaps TRBD1 (5 bases). This CDR3 has 15 amino acids. CDR1 and CDR2 from the germline V gene are SGHVS and FNYEAQ. V lost 4 bases, J lost 0 bases, and 10 bases lay in between. CDR3 nucleotides: TGTGCCAGCAGCTACGGACACAGCTCTGGAAACACCATATATTTT. Protein product: CASSYGHSSGNTIYF.

In this sample, this clone turned up once. The CDR3 reads CASSLNEGDTQYF. The CDR3 DNA reads TGTGCCAGCAGCTTAAATGAGGGAGATACGCAGTATTTT. This sequence joins TRBV7-2 and TRBJ2-3, with D possibly matching TRBD2 (5 bases). The CDR3 spans 13 residues. V was clipped by 2 bases and J by 5 bases, with 8 bases between them. Germline-derived CDR1 and CDR2 are SGHTA and FQGNSA.

The chain recombines TRBV11-3 with TRBJ1-2, with D perhaps TRBD1 (5 bases). The CDR3 has 17 amino acids. Trimming cost V 4 bases and J 2 bases, with 20 bases left between them. Germline V lookup: CDR1 SGHNT, CDR2 YENEEA. The CDR3, as DNA: TGTGCCAGCAGCTCCCTGGGTGCTAGGGGACGCAACTATGGCTACACCTTC. This encodes CASSSLGARGRNYGYTF.